Included here is one TCR beta chain sequence, with context. Its antigen is not yet known. Base quality data are lacking; no much larger clone is found one base away. CDR1 SGHTS and CDR2 YDEGEE are derived from the germline V gene. From cysteine to phenylalanine, the CDR3 is 15 amino acids long. Just CDR3 DNA is preserved here, 45 bases in frame from base 1. V loses 1 base of germline sequence and J loses 8 bases, and the interval between the two ends is 16 bases. These data belong to a study of blood T cell repertoires in COVID-19 (dated by TCRdb to 2018 to 2020). Regarding the complete study: The collaborator samples originated in the United States, Italy and Spain and spanned the acute and convalescent phases of COVID-19. The material from the prospective study consisted of cDNA or gDNA derived from T cells, B-cell-depleted T cells, or PBMCs. The dataset comprised deeply sampled blood TCRbeta repertoires from subjects exposed to, actively infected with, or recovered from COVID-19. The repertoires were released in a freely available public database intended as a resource for research on the immune response to SARS-CoV-2. Samples were obtained from the ongoing ImmuneRACE study (first 160 participants) and from some 1,300 subjects provided by 6 global collaborators. Nearly every sample came with metadata listing a de-identified subject ID, COVID-19 status, age in years and sex. Where available, HLA class I and class II types were taken from metadata supplied by the sample provider and were not determined by assay-based typing. Broader findings and caveats from the paper: The quantity of clinical and demographic metadata differed by source and by participant and was supplied without curation.

The collaborating institutions used their own protocols to collect whole blood in K2EDTA tubes. For TCRbeta analysis, collaborators shipped samples as frozen whole blood, isolated PBMCs, or DNA extracted from either of those sample types. TCRbeta CDR3 regions were amplified from genomic DNA using the immunoSEQ Assay, a bias-controlled multiplex PCR. The published analysis was carried out like this. Nucleated cell counts per sample were estimated from amplification of reference gene primers within the assay. Sequence reads were collapsed and filtered to measure the absolute abundance of every unique TCRbeta CDR3 rearrangement. For each sample, productive Simpson clonality was calculated as the square root of Simpson's diversity index across productive rearrangements. TCRdb mirrors the immuneACCESS table, restricted to in-frame sequences. Some clones are absent from its copies; in checked studies, under half trace to an unresolved V gene, and the reason for the others is unknown. The DNA gave D and trimming, while V, J and clone size come from that table. The sample table records just over 250,000 clones; roughly 86% of these occur just once. Together, the top ten hold about 2.5% of the sample.

Rearrangement joined TRBV5-8 to TRBJ1-5; TRBD1 is perhaps the D gene, given 6 matching bases. This TCR was sampled from a woman in her forties or fifties with acute or convalescent COVID-19. Sequencing was carried out using peripheral blood. The nucleotide sequence reads as follows: TGTGCCAGCAGCTTGAAGGGGGTAGGGGTAAAGCCCCAGCATTTT. This is translated as CASSLKGVGVKPQHF.